The source of this TCR beta chain is a study of cytomegalovirus exposure and HLA in healthy donors (dated by TCRdb to between 2016 and 2019). In terms of the full investigation: An earlier analysis of roughly 630 of the donors reported roughly 270 Gb of sequence data and about 100 million unique TCR beta sequences from 150 million to 200 million T cells. An early release that covered roughly 600 HLA-typed donors contained around 300 gigabases of sequencing data and around 80 million unique TCR sequences. Of the roughly 400 genotyped donors, roughly 80% fell in the genetic ancestry cluster associated with self-reported Caucasian donors. The study aimed to test whether cataloging public T cell receptors could reveal signatures of past pathogen exposure. The T cell repertoires of 666 subjects were profiled by immunosequencing and related to cytomegalovirus serostatus. Along with the approximately 700-subject first cohort, a separate validation cohort of over a hundred different subjects was used. The study combined high-throughput TCR immunosequencing, statistical association of individual TCRs with disease status, and machine learning to predict cytomegalovirus infection status. A later analysis re-analyzed previously published TCR beta repertoires from approximately 700 donors and added high-resolution HLA genotyping to study TCR occurrence patterns. Rather than using new phenotypic data, the later analysis identified candidate immune exposures from TCR beta sequences and from how often those sequences occurred across donors. To decide whether each TCR beta V gene segment behaved as functional or pseudogenic, an earlier analysis of some 600 of the donors relied on high-throughput TCR beta sequencing. Donor age, sex, ethnicity and CMV serostatus were compiled together with the repertoire data. In a later genetic analysis, genome-wide SNP genotypes for about three fifths of the 666 donors were used, and that subset was treated as a discovery cohort. Every discovery cohort repertoire had been produced on one sequencing platform. HLA typing included class I and class II loci at four-digit resolution. Typing coverage varied by locus: roughly 620-640 donors for A, B, C, DRB1 and DQB1; some 520 for DQA1; more than 600 for DPA1; around 490 for DPB1. Roughly five DR-DQ haplotypes were handled as single units for association and clustering, since linkage in the cohort was strong. Among roughly 400 genotyped donors of the cohort, an average of about 240,000 unique TCR beta nucleotide sequences was sequenced per donor, of which about 19% were non-productive. The paper's findings and limits, for the study overall: The classifier was reported to diagnose cytomegalovirus status with high specificity and sensitivity in both the original and validation cohorts. A further reported finding was that TCR beta sequences accurately predicted the HLA-A and HLA-B alleles for most subjects in the first cohort. Roughly uniform sequencing depth across donors was assumed in presence/absence analyses, although this assumption may not hold. When HLA alleles, especially DR and DQ, strongly co-occurred, attributing TCR associations to individual alleles was difficult. In an earlier analysis of over 550 of the donors, most TCR beta V segments were observed in productive rearrangements about 87% or about 30% of the time, broadly matching IMGT annotations. Compared with equally common non-associated chains, HLA-associated TCR beta chains in a later analysis were more clonally expanded and had lower generation probabilities. Specific HLA alleles were associated with roughly 17,000 TCR beta sequences at a false discovery rate of 0.05 in a later analysis. It was suggested by the authors that the approach could potentially be generalized to other disease states and immunological phenotypes. According to a later analysis, parvovirus B19, influenza, CMV and Epstein-Barr virus appeared linked to several top co-occurrence clusters. In vitro tests confirmed that a few of the cytomegalovirus-associated TCR beta chains recognize cytomegalovirus antigens. The earlier analysis of 450 to 700 of the donors excluded around 17 rarely observed V segments, including chromosome 9 orphons, because counts were too low. Some IMGT-functional V segments, including TRBV6-2 and TRBV6-3, could not be told apart with the 87-base-pair reads, so those segments were excluded. A group of highly shared sequence variants was considered likely to be a technical artifact of the sequencing pipeline. According to a later analysis, TCR association rates differed among HLA loci, with DRB1 alleles showing the most associated TCRs and HLA-C alleles showing the fewest. For the cohort, immune exposure information was limited to CMV serostatus. According to a later analysis, most CMV-associated TCR beta chains appeared to be HLA-restricted, and the HLA associations seemed to be driven largely by CMV exposure. Only TCR beta chains were sequenced in this cohort, and the absence of alpha or paired-chain data limited detectable features. Linkage disequilibrium might explain the correlated functional status among segregating V segments, but an unknown experimental factor could not be excluded. Most TCR sequences were observed very rarely across donors, whereas some public TCRs were present in many individuals. According to a later genetic analysis, donors in an Asian-associated ancestry cluster had fewer N-insertions in productive TCRs than the roughly 670-donor mean. HLA typing was unavailable for some donors at each locus, so association tests used only the typed subset. In a later genetic analysis, a missense DCLRE1C variant was associated with V-gene and J-gene trimming of TCR beta chains, and the association was replicated in an independent cohort. The study listed approximately 160 TCR beta chains as associated with cytomegalovirus.

Remarks on this clone: The antigen it binds to is not known. Base qualities were left out, and no much larger clone turns up one base away.

The cohort consisted of some 670 healthy bone marrow donors. Cohort members were all nominally healthy when sampled, although unrecorded immune exposures were likely present. The donor was CMV seronegative and belonged to the group of 320 or so seronegative cohort members. A peripheral blood sample was collected from each donor, and TCR beta sequencing was performed on peripheral blood mononuclear cells. Genomic DNA extraction from the blood cell samples was performed with the Qiagen DNeasy Blood Extraction Kit. To prepare the library, the immunoSEQ multiplex PCR assay was applied. A mixture of 60 forward primers for TCR Vbeta segments and 13 reverse primers for TCR Jbeta segments was used in the multiplex PCR. Amplification of the CDR3 region of rearranged TCR beta genes was performed with a multiplex PCR assay on genomic DNA. On the Illumina HiSeq System, the amplified TCR beta libraries were sequenced as 87-base-pair reads. The original methods were these. Across the 500 to 700 repertoires, a later analysis counted tens of millions of unique TCR beta chains, some 11 million of which were shared by at least two donors. A nearest-neighbor algorithm error-corrected the raw reads and collapsed the reads into unique sequences, merging closely related sequences to remove PCR and sequencing errors. Alignment of CDR3 sequences to IMGT reference sequences was used to assign V, D and J gene segments. Each retained sequence needed at least a six-nucleotide match to both a V gene segment and a J gene segment. Rearrangements were called productive when the CDR3 lacked stop codons and stayed in frame with V and J; all others were non-productive. CDR3 was defined according to IMGT convention as the region running from the second conserved V-encoded cysteine to the conserved J-encoded phenylalanine. In an earlier analysis of 587 of the donors, sequences lacking an unambiguous match to a single V gene segment were excluded. In an earlier analysis of a few hundred of the donors, a V segment was called functional when productive rearrangements were above 56.7%, and segregating when the standard deviation between donors exceeded 5%. To diagnose cytomegalovirus status from the catalog of TCR beta chain sequences, a statistical classification framework was built. In a later analysis, TCR nucleotide sequences were compared against IMGT/GENE-DB human TR gene sequences so that V and J genes could be assigned. A later analysis assigned CDR3 sequences and most-parsimonious VDJ recombination scenarios with the TCRdist pipeline. In a later analysis, each TCR beta chain was defined by its CDR3 amino acid sequence together with its V-gene family, and reads without a unique V-gene family were excluded. A later analysis removed 592 highly shared, low-generation-probability nucleotide sequences to deal with suspected cross-contamination and a sequencing artifact. In a later analysis, a clonal expansion index was calculated for each public chain from normalized within-repertoire ranks of inferred template counts. Generation probabilities in a later analysis came from a VDJ recombination model fitted to out-of-frame rearrangements, and those results were checked against IGoR. A later analysis scored TCR-TCR, TCR-HLA and TCR-CMV co-occurrence with hypergeometric tests, applying a repertoire-size bias correction to TCR pairs. False discovery rates were estimated in a later analysis by permuting HLA or CMV assignments 20 times. A later analysis grouped co-occurring TCRs with DBSCAN, adding TCRdist sequence similarity when clustering within HLA-allele-positive subsets. Repertoires with fewer than 30,000 or more than 120,000 public chains were left out of co-occurrence clustering, as were about 5 repertoires with anomalous nucleotide sharing. Entries here come from immuneACCESS through TCRdb and include only in-frame sequences with V and J called. Some clones fail to appear in such tables; in the studies checked, an unresolved V gene covers under half of the shortfall, and the cause of the remainder is unknown. V, J and clone size are those of that table, while D and trimming were read from the DNA. The sample table shows over 95,000 clones, and 60% to 80% are seen once. Around 3.6% of the sample belongs to the ten largest clones.

There are 12 amino acids in the CDR3, from cysteine to phenylalanine inclusive. Only the CDR3 portion is preserved as DNA: 36 bases, with reading frame beginning at the first base. Via the germline V gene (reference sequence), CDR1 is SEHNR and CDR2 FQNEAQ. The V end loses 5 bases and the J end loses 5 bases, and a stretch of 10 bases separates them. The sequence is built from TRBV7-9 and TRBJ2-7; no D gene is confidently identified. The receptor was isolated from a man between 35 and 55 years old in good health and CMV-seronegative. The material sequenced was PBMCs. The CDR3 region has the sequence CASSADNHEQYF. The sequence in DNA is TGTGCCAGCAGCGCCGACAATCACGAGCAGTACTTC.